This is a list of T cell receptor beta chains from one sample in a study of blood T cell repertoires in COVID-19. Repertoires were generated with immunoSEQ multiplex PCR, while TCRdb's copy carries only in-frame clones and drops some. Here the sample spans some 93,000 clones, 75% to 90% being singletons. The sequenced sample consisted of peripheral blood. These receptors all stem from a woman older than 75 with acute or convalescent COVID-19. Both conserved end residues are part of each CDR3. D genes are given only for firm matches. Expanded clones get a size class; other rows say once, few or many, or leave the size out.

j_call	d_call	v_call	clone_size	cdr3_aa	cdr3_nt
TRBJ1-2	TRBD1	TRBV6-1	.	CASSGQGIGGHRGYTF	TGTGCCAGCAGTGGACAGGGAATAGGGGGTCATCGAGGCTACACCTTC
TRBJ1-2	TRBD1	TRBV6-5	.	CASSPDRGPNYGYTF	TGTGCCAGCAGTCCGGACAGGGGGCCTAACTATGGCTACACCTTC
TRBJ2-1	TRBD2	TRBV19	once	CASKSGGDSYNEQFF	TGTGCCAGTAAGAGCGGGGGAGATTCCTACAATGAGCAGTTCTTC
TRBJ2-7	TRBD2	TRBV4-1	.	CASSPTRAGGPSEQYF	TGCGCCAGCAGCCCAACCAGAGCGGGGGGGCCAAGCGAGCAGTACTTC
TRBJ2-7	.	TRBV10-3	.	CAISARTNYEQYF	TGTGCCATCAGTGCCAGGACAAACTACGAGCAGTACTTC
TRBJ2-7	TRBD2	TRBV2	.	CASTLGAGGLHGEQYF	TGTGCCAGCACACTCGGGGCGGGGGGCCTCCATGGGGAGCAGTACTTC
TRBJ2-7	.	TRBV12-5	.	CASGPPLTGFYEQYF	TGTGCTAGTGGTCCTCCATTGACAGGCTTCTACGAGCAGTACTTC
TRBJ2-4	TRBD1	TRBV2	.	CASSPRQGANIQYF	TGTGCCAGCAGCCCCCGGCAGGGGGCAAACATTCAGTACTTT
TRBJ1-1	.	TRBV7-6	.	CASSLQQNTEAFF	TGTGCCAGCAGCCTACAGCAGAACACTGAAGCTTTCTTT
TRBJ2-7	.	TRBV23-1	.	CASSHDARPGYEQYF	TGCGCCAGCAGTCACGACGCGCGGCCAGGGTACGAGCAGTACTTC
TRBJ1-4	.	TRBV6-6	few	CASSYGVGPVNEKLFF	TGTGCCAGCAGTTACGGGGTGGGGCCGGTAAATGAAAAACTGTTTTTT
TRBJ2-7	TRBD1	TRBV6-9	.	CASSYEEGQGAAAYEQYF	TGTGCCAGCAGTTATGAGGAGGGACAGGGGGCGGCAGCCTACGAGCAGTACTTC
TRBJ2-3	.	TRBV5-1	.	CASSFGQSTDTQYF	TGCGCCAGCAGCTTCGGACAGAGCACAGATACGCAGTATTTT
TRBJ2-2	.	TRBV15	.	CATSRGGTAGPGELFF	TGTGCCACCAGCAGAGGTGGGACAGCGGGTCCCGGGGAGCTGTTTTTT
TRBJ2-1	.	TRBV7-9	.	CASSFSPGSNEQFF	TGTGCCAGCAGCTTCTCACCAGGGTCGAATGAGCAGTTCTTC
TRBJ2-1	TRBD2	TRBV18	.	CASSPWSSGELYNEQFF	TGTGCCAGCTCACCATGGTCTAGCGGTGAGCTCTACAATGAGCAGTTCTTC
TRBJ1-2	.	TRBV29-1	.	CSVGSPNYGYTF	TGCAGCGTTGGGAGTCCGAACTATGGCTACACCTTC
TRBJ2-7	TRBD2	TRBV6-5	.	CASSKAGALPYEQYF	TGTGCCAGCTCCAAAGCGGGGGCCCTTCCCTACGAGCAGTACTTC
TRBJ1-1	.	TRBV29-1	.	CSVRRDTNTEAFF	TGCAGCGTCCGCCGGGACACGAACACTGAAGCTTTCTTT
TRBJ2-5	.	TRBV27	once	CASPTYLRETQYF	TGTGCCAGCCCTACGTACCTCAGGGAGACCCAGTACTTC
TRBJ1-2	TRBD1	TRBV3-1/TRBV3-2	.	CASSTPGTGVGGYTF	TGTGCCAGCAGCACCCCCGGGACAGGGGTCGGGGGCTACACCTTC
TRBJ1-1	.	TRBV5-4	.	CASGGRVNTEAFF	TGTGCCAGCGGGGGCAGGGTGAACACTGAAGCTTTCTTT
TRBJ1-4	.	TRBV21-1	.	CASSKAQGCEKLFF	TGTGCCAGCAGCAAAGCCCAGGGGTGTGAAAAACTGTTTTTT
TRBJ1-4	.	TRBV12-3/TRBV12-4	.	CASSLRENEKLFF	TGTGCCAGCAGTTTGCGGGAGAATGAAAAACTGTTTTTT
TRBJ2-7	.	TRBV4-2	.	CASSQERRVVHEQYF	TGTGCCAGCAGCCAAGAGCGCAGGGTAGTCCACGAGCAGTACTTC
TRBJ2-2	TRBD1	TRBV5-1	.	CASSPRAGGSNTGELFF	TGCGCCAGCAGCCCCCGAGCAGGGGGCTCAAACACCGGGGAGCTGTTTTTT
TRBJ2-3	TRBD1	TRBV24-1	.	CATRLTGGKTDTQYF	TGTGCCACCAGACTAACAGGGGGCAAAACAGATACGCAGTATTTT
TRBJ2-5	TRBD1	TRBV3-1/TRBV3-2	few	CASSQVNRGIGETQYF	TGTGCCAGCAGCCAAGTCAACAGGGGAATCGGGGAGACCCAGTACTTC
TRBJ2-7	TRBD2	TRBV27	once	CASSPRTSHEQYF	TGTGCCAGCAGTCCTAGGACTAGTCACGAGCAGTACTTC
TRBJ2-5	TRBD1	TRBV5-6	.	CASSLLTGQETQYF	TGTGCCAGCAGCCTACTGACAGGGCAAGAGACCCAGTACTTC
TRBJ2-1	TRBD2	TRBV5-1	.	CASSTWTSGGTYFF	TGCGCCAGCAGCACCTGGACTAGCGGGGGGACTTACTTCTTC
TRBJ2-7	.	TRBV2	few	CASRGDTYEQYF	TGTGCCAGCAGGGGAGATACCTACGAGCAGTACTTC
TRBJ1-2	.	TRBV28	.	CASSPPGTARGGYTF	TGTGCCAGCAGTCCGCCTGGGACGGCCAGGGGAGGCTACACCTTC
TRBJ1-1	TRBD1	TRBV4-1	.	CASSPLQGQGNTEAFF	TGCGCCAGCAGCCCCTTGCAGGGACAGGGGAACACTGAAGCTTTCTTT
TRBJ1-2	.	TRBV28	.	CASSLGPSGYTF	TGTGCCAGCAGTCTAGGCCCGAGTGGCTACACCTTC